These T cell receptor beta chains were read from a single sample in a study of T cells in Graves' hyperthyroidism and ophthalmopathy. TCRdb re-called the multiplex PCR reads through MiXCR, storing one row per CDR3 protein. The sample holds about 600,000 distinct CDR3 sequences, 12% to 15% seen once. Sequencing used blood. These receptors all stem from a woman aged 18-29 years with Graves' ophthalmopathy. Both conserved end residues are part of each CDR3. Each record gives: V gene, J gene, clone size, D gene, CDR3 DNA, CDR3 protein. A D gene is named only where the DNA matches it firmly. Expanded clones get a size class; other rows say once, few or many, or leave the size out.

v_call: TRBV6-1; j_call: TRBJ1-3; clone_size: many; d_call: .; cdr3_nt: TGTGCCAGCCACAGGGCCGACTCTGGAAACACCATATATTTT; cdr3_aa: CASHRADSGNTIYF
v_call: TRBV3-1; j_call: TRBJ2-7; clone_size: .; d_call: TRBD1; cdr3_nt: TGTGCCAGCAGCCGAGGACAGGGGCCCTACGAGCAGTGCTTC; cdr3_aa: CASSRGQGPYEQCF
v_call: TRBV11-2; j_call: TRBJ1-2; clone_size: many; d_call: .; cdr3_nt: TGTGCCAGCAGCTTAGATTTATCAGGGCCGTATGGCTACACCTTC; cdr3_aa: CASSLDLSGPYGYTF
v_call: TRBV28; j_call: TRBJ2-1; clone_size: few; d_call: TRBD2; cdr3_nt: TGTGCCAGCAGTGGGGATGTCCCCCCCGGACTAGGGAACATCGCGGGAGTCAATGAGCAGTTCTTC; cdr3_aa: CASSGDVPPGLGNIAGVNEQFF
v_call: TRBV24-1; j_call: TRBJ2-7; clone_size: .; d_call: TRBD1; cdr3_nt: TGTGCCACCAGTAGGACAGGCTACTACGAGCAGTACTTC; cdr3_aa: CATSRTGYYEQYF
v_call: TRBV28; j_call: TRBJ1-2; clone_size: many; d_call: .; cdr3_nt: TGTGCCAGCAGTACAGGGTCCGCTGGCTACACCTTC; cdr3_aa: CASSTGSAGYTF
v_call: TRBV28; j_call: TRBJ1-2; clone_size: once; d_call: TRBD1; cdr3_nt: TGTGCCAGCAGTTTGGAATATCAAACAGGGGACGCAGGGGACTATGGCTACACCTTC; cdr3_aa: CASSLEYQTGDAGDYGYTF
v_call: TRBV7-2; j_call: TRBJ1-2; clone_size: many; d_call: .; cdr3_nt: TGTGCCAGCAGCTTCCCAGGCGGTGGCTACACCTTC; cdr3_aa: CASSFPGGGYTF
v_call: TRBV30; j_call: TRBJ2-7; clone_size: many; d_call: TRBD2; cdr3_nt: TGTGCCTGGAGTAGACTAGCGGGAGAAGTTTTGCAGTACTTC; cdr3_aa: CAWSRLAGEVLQYF
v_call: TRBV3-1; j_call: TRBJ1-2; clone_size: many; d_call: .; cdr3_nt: TGTGCCAGCAGCCAAGATAACGGGGGAATGGGAGGCTACACCTTC; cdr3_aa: CASSQDNGGMGGYTF
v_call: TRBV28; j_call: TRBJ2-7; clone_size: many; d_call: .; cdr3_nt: TGTGCCAGCAGTTTACCGGACAGGAGGGGGCTCTACGAGCAGTACTTC; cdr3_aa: CASSLPDRRGLYEQYF
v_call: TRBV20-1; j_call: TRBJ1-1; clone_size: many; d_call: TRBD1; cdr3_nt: TGCAGTGCTAGAGATCCACAGGGGGTCCCCCTCACTGAAGCTTTCTTT; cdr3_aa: CSARDPQGVPLTEAFF
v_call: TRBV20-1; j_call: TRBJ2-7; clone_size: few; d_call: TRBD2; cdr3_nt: TGCAGTGCATCGACTAGCGGGAGAGTCGGTTACGAGCAGTACTTC; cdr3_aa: CSASTSGRVGYEQYF
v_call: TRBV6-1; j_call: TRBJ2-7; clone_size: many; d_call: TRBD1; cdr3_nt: TGTGCCAGCAGCCAAAGGGGACAGGGCGGCTACGAGCAGTACTTC; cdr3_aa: CASSQRGQGGYEQYF
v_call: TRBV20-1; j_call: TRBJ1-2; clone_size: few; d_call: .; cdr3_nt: TGCAGTGCTAGATTCGGGGAAGAAGTCAGCGGCTACACCTTC; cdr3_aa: CSARFGEEVSGYTF
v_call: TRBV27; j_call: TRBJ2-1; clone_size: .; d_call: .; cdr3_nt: TGTGCCAGCAGTTATGAGGGAACCTACAATGAGCAGTTCTTC; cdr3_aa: CASSYEGTYNEQFF
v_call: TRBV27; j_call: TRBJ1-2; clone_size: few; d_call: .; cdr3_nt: TGTGCCAGCAGTTCCCTCGGGGGGGGCGGCACCTTC; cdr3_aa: CASSSLGGGGTF
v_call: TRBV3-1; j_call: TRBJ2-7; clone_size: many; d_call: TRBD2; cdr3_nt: TGTGCCAGCAGCCAAGGCCCTACTAGCGGGAGTTTCTACGAGCAGTACTTC; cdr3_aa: CASSQGPTSGSFYEQYF
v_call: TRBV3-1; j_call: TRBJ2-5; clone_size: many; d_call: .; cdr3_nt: TGTGCCAGCAGCCAAGAAGATTGGTATTTAACGGGGGAGACCCAGTACTTC; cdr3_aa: CASSQEDWYLTGETQYF
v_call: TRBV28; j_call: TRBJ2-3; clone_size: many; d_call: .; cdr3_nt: TGTGCCAGCAGTCACCGGGGGAACACAGATACGCAGTATTTT; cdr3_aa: CASSHRGNTDTQYF
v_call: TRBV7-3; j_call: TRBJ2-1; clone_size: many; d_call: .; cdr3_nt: TGTGCCAGCAGCTTAAGGGTAGCGTCGTACAATGAGCAGTTCTTC; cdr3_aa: CASSLRVASYNEQFF
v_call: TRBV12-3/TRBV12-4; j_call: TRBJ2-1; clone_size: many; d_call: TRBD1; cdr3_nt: TGTGCCAGCACCCCCGGGCAGGGGGCGTATGAGCAGTTCTTC; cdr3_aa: CASTPGQGAYEQFF
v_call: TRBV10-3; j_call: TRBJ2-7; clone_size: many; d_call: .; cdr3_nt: TGTGCCATCAGTGATGTCTACCGCCGGGCCGAGCAGTACTTC; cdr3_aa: CAISDVYRRAEQYF
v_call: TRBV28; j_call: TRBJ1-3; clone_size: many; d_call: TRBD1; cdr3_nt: TGTGCCAGCCTTACAGGGGGAAACTTTGGAAACACCATATATTTT; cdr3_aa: CASLTGGNFGNTIYF
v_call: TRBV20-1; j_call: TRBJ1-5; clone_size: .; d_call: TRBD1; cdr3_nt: TGCAGTGCCCAGACCGGGACAGGGTGGGGGCAGCCCCAGCATTTT; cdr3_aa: CSAQTGTGWGQPQHF
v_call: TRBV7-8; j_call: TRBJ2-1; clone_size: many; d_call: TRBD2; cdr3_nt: TGTGCCAGCAGCTTAGCGTTGACTAGCCTTCTCGATGAGCAGTTCTTC; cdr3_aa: CASSLALTSLLDEQFF
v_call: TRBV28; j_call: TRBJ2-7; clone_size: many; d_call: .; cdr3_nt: TGTGCCAGCGTCGCAGGGCAAGGGTACGAGCAGTACTTC; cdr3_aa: CASVAGQGYEQYF
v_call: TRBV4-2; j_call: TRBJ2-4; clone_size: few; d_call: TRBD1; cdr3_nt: TGTGCCAGCAGCCAAGAACAGGGGTTAGCCAAAAACATTCAGTACTTC; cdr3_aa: CASSQEQGLAKNIQYF
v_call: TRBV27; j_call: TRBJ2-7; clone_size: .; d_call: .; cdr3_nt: TGTGCCAGCAGTTTAATCAACGGTTACGAGCAGTACTTC; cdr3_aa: CASSLINGYEQYF
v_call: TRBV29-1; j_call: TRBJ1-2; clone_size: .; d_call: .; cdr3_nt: TGCAGCGTTGAAGGGGAGGGTAACTATGGCTACACCTTC; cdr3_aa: CSVEGEGNYGYTF
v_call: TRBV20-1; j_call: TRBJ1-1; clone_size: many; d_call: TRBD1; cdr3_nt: TGCAGTGCTAGAGGGACAGGGGAGAACACTGAAGCTTTCTTT; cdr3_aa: CSARGTGENTEAFF
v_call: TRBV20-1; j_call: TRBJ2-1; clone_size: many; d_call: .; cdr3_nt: TGCAGTGCCACACCGGAGCGACCAGCCCCTGGGCAGTTCTTC; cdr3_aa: CSATPERPAPGQFF
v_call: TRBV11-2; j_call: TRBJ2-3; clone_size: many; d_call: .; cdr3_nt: TGTGCCAGCAGCTTAGGGCCCGGGGGTTACACAGATACGCAGTATTTT; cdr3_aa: CASSLGPGGYTDTQYF
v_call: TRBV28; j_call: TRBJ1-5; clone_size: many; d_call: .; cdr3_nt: TGTGCCAGCACCGACAGAGCATATCAGCCCCAGCATTTT; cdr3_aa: CASTDRAYQPQHF
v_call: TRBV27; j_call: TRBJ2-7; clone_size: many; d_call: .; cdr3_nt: TGTGCCAGCAGCTTACAGGCGACCTACGAGCAGTACTTC; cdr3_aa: CASSLQATYEQYF
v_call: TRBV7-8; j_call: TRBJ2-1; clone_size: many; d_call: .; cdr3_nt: TGTGCCAGCAGCTCTACAACCATGGGGGAGCAATTCTTC; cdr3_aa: CASSSTTMGEQFF
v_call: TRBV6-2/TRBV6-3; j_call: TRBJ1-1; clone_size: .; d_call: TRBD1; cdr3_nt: TGTGCCAGCATCCCGACGACAGGGGCCACCACTGAAGCTTTCTTT; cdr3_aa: CASIPTTGATTEAFF
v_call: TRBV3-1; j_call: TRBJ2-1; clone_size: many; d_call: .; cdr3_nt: TGTGCCAGCAGCCGCAGTTCAGGGGGGTCCTACAATGAGCAGTTCTTC; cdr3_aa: CASSRSSGGSYNEQFF
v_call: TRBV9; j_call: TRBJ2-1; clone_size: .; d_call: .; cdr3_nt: TGTGCCAGCAGCCCCGTTGGTAGTTCGTCAAACAATGAGCAGTTCTTC; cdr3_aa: CASSPVGSSSNNEQFF
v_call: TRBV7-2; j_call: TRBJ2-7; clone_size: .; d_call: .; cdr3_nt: TGTGCCAGCAGCCTCCGGGGACGGAACTACGAGCAGTACTTC; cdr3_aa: CASSLRGRNYEQYF